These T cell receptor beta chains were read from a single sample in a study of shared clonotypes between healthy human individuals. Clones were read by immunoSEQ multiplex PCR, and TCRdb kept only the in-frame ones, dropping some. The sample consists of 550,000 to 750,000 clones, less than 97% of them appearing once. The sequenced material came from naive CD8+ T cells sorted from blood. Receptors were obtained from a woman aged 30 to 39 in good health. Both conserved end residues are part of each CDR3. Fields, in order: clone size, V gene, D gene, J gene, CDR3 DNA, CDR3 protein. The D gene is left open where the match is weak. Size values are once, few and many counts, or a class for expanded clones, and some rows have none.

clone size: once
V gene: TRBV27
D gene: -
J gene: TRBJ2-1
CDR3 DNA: TGTGCCAGCAGTTTGCAGGGAAGTCTACACTACAATGAGCAGTTCTTC
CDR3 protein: CASSLQGSLHYNEQFF

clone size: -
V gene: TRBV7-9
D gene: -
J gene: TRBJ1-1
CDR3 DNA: TGTGCCAGCAGCCCCCGGGGGGGGCCGGAAGCTTTCTTT
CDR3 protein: CASSPRGGPEAFF

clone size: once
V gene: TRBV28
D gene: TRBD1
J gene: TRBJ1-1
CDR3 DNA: TGTGCCAGCAGTTCTATAGGAGGGGGCTTGGTGAACACTGAAGCTTTCTTT
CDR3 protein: CASSSIGGGLVNTEAFF

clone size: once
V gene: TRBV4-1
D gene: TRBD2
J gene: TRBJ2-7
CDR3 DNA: TGCGCCAGCAGCCAAGAGTGGGGAGGGTCCTACGAGCAGTACTTC
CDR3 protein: CASSQEWGGSYEQYF

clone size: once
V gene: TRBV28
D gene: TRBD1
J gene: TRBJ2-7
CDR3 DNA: TGTGCCAGCAGTCCTCGTCCGGGACAGGGTGGCGACGAGCAGTACTTC
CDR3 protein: CASSPRPGQGGDEQYF

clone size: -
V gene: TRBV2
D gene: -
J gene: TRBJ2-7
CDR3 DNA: TGTGCCAGCACCTCCGCTCAGGCCACCTACGAGCAGTACTTC
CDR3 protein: CASTSAQATYEQYF

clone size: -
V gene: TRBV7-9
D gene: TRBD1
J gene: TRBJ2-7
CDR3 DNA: TGTGCCAGCAGCTTCCCGGGACAGGGTGGCTACGAGCAGTACTTC
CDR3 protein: CASSFPGQGGYEQYF

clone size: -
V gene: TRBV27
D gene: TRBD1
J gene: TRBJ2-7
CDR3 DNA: TGTGCCAGCAGCCACAGGGGACACCAAACCTACGAGCAGTACTTC
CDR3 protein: CASSHRGHQTYEQYF

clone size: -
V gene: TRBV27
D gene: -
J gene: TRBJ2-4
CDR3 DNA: TGTGCCAGCAGTGTCGGGACACTCCTAAACATTCAGTACTTC
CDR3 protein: CASSVGTLLNIQYF

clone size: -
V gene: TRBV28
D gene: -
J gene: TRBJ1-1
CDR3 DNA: TGTGCCAGCAGTTTGGGCTTGAACACTGAAGCTTTCTTT
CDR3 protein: CASSLGLNTEAFF

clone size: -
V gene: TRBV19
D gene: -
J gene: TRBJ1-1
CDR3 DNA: TGTGCCAGTAGTCTAGATGGAGTGGAGACTGAAGCTTTCTTT
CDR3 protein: CASSLDGVETEAFF

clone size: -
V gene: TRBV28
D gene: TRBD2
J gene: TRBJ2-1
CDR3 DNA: TGTGCCAGCTGGGCTAGCGGGTCGGTCAATGAGCAGTTCTTC
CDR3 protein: CASWASGSVNEQFF

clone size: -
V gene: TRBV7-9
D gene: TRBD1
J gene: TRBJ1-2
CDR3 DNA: TGTGCCAGCAGCTTCTTAGAGGGGACAGCTAACTATGGCTACACCTTC
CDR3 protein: CASSFLEGTANYGYTF

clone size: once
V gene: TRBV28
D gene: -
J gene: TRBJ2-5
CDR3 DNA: TGTGCCAGCAGTTTATCGGTTACGAACCGGGAGACCCAGTACTTC
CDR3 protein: CASSLSVTNRETQYF

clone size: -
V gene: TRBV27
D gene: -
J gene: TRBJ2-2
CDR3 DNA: TGTGCCAGCAGACCGGACTGGAACACCGGGGAGCTGTTTTTT
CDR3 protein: CASRPDWNTGELFF

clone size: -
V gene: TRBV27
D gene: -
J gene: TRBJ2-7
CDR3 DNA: TGTGCCAGCAGTCCCTGGCCCCTGTCCGAGCAGTACTTC
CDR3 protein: CASSPWPLSEQYF

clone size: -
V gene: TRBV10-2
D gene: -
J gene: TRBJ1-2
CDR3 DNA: TGCGCCAGCAGCCTGAGGACAGACATTTATGGCTACACCTTC
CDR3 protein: CASSLRTDIYGYTF